Listed here is a single TCR beta chain. The antigen is unknown. One end of the junction fails to match germline, which may point to a read error. The study drew donors from healthy Caucasian individuals in Russia aged roughly 6 to 90. A second PCR, run for about 6 to 11 cycles, used a sample-barcoded 5' primer plus a J-beta primer mix. The authors tagged each cDNA molecule using a template-switch adaptor with 12 random nucleotides. TCRdb analysed the 5' RACE reads with MiXCR anew, one entry per CDR3 protein. The sample consists of more than 1.4 million distinct CDR3 sequences, 42% of them appearing once. This sample was included in a study of blood T cells in healthy people across ages. Study results and limitations: Fewer expanded clones and more diversity marked long-lived versus aged donors. Older individuals had lower TCR beta diversity per million T cells (the decline was roughly linear).

Sequencing was done on a sample of blood. This receptor was obtained from a woman between 18 and 29 years old in good health.

CDR3 loop: CVSSPRSIQVGEQFF. CDR3 DNA sequence: TGTGTCAGCAGCCCCCGGTCAATTCAAGTGGGTGAGCAGTTCTTC. V and J are TRBV5-6 and TRBJ2-1; no definite D call. CDR3 size: 15 residues. The germline CDR1 and CDR2 sequences are SGHDT and YYEEEE.